The 17 T cell receptor beta chains listed next were all sequenced from one sample in a study of blood T cell repertoires in COVID-19 (dated by TCRdb to the early 2020s). Libraries were built with the immunoSEQ multiplex PCR assay. TCRdb mirrors the immuneACCESS table, restricted to in-frame sequences. Some clones are absent from its copies; in checked studies, under half trace to an unresolved V gene, and the reason for the others is unknown. This sample has 130,000 or so clones in its table, and more than 65% of those were observed once. The ten most abundant clones make up 2% to 2.5% of the sample. Sequencing was carried out using peripheral blood. The origin of the receptors is a woman in her 70s with acute or convalescent COVID-19.

V and J are TRBV19 and TRBJ1-3; 7 positions agree with TRBD1. Germline assignment: CDR1 LNHDA and CDR2 SQIVND (reference sequence). J lost 1 base, V lost 3 bases, and 6 bases had no gene match. The CDR3 spans 16 residues. CDR3 in DNA: TGTGCCAGTAGTATGGCCCGGGACAGTTCTGGAAACACCATATATTTT. This encodes CASSMARDSSGNTIYF.

The V call is TRBV10-1, the J call TRBJ2-3, with TRBD1 identical over 7 bases. This CDR3 contains 13 residues. Trimming took 4 bases from V and 4 from J; bases not matched to a gene: 2. The germline V gene encodes CDR1 WNHNN and CDR2 SYGVQD (reference sequence). The CDR3 DNA is TGCGCCAGCAGTGGGACAGGATCAGATACGCAGTATTTT. It encodes CASSGTGSDTQYF.

This sequence joins TRBV11-2 and TRBJ2-1; possible D gene TRBD2, 6 bases. V was pared by 4 bases and J by 0 bases, with 22 bases between. The CDR3 has 19 amino acids. CDR1 and CDR2 (germline): SGHAT, FQNNGV. The CDR3 region is CASSSSAGLAFSSYNEQFF. The CDR3 nucleotides are TGTGCCAGCAGCTCGTCCGCGGGGCTGGCCTTCAGCTCCTACAATGAGCAGTTCTTC.

This clone was picked up many times. V gene TRBV4-1 combines with J gene TRBJ2-7; 8 positions agree with TRBD1. CDR3 length equals 19 residues. The trim removed 1 base at V and 7 bases at J, leaving 21 bases unmatched. CDR1 MGHRA and CDR2 YSYEKL come from the germline V gene. The DNA of the CDR3 is TGCGCCAGCAGCCAAGTTGCAAGGTTTTCTACGCAGGGGGCCGGGGAGCAGTACTTC. Amino acids: CASSQVARFSTQGAGEQYF.

The chain carries TRBV5-6 and TRBJ2-1; a possible D gene is TRBD2 (5 bases). V was cut by 4 bases and J by 6 bases, with 8 bases left in between. Germline V gene sequence: CDR1 SGHDT, CDR2 YYEEEE. The CDR3 runs 12 residues. As DNA, the CDR3 is TGTGCCAGCAGCGCGGGCCCCAATGAGCAGTTCTTC. It translates to CASSAGPNEQFF.

V and J are TRBV11-1 and TRBJ2-2; no clear D gene. Germline V CDR1 and CDR2: SGHAT, FQDESV (reference sequence). There are 12 residues in the CDR3. Trimming pared 4 bases from V and 8 bases from J, leaving 8 bases between. The CDR3 nucleotides are TGTGCCAGCAGCTCGTGGGCGGGGGAGCTGTTTTTT. Protein sequence: CASSSWAGELFF.

The genes are TRBV19 and TRBJ2-1; 7 bases are shared with TRBD1. J lost 8 bases, V lost 9 bases, and 10 bases had no gene match. This CDR3 has 13 residues. Germline V gives CDR1 LNHDA, CDR2 SQIVND (reference sequence). The CDR3: CASRDSYRDEQFF. Written as DNA, the CDR3 is TGTGCCAGCAGGGACAGTTACCGCGATGAGCAGTTCTTC.

The rearrangement joins TRBV4-1 to TRBJ1-3; 9 nucleotides agree with TRBD1. V lost 2 bases to trimming and J lost 3 bases; unmatched junction nucleotides: 8. The CDR3 contains 17 residues. Germline V CDR1 and CDR2: MGHRA, YSYEKL. The CDR3 is CASSQTTGTGYGNTIYF. The CDR3, as DNA: TGCGCCAGCAGCCAAACTACCGGGACAGGGTATGGAAACACCATATATTTT.

CDR3 protein: CASEAGMNTEAFF. The CDR3 coding sequence is TGTGCCAGCGAAGCAGGTATGAACACTGAAGCTTTCTTT. The V call is TRBV5-6, the J call TRBJ1-1; no clear D gene. Germline CDR1 reads SGHDT; CDR2 reads YYEEEE. The CDR3 extends over 13 amino acids. Trimming shortened V by 7 bases and J by 0 bases, and 10 bases separated the two germline ends.

The J gene is TRBJ2-5, the V gene TRBV2, with 7 bases lining up with TRBD2. CDR1 is SNHLY, CDR2 FYNNEI, per germline. The CDR3 has 12 amino acids. The J segment lost 4 bases and the V segment lost 4 bases, leaving 0 bases of the junction unmatched. CDR3 sequence (DNA): TGTGCCAGCAGTGGGGGGGGAGAGACCCAGTACTTC. It specifies CASSGGGETQYF.

The rearrangement joins TRBV2 to TRBJ2-7; 9 bases match TRBD1. The CDR3 runs 17 residues. V lost 4 bases and J lost 2; bases outside the gene matches: 12. Germline V CDR1 and CDR2: SNHLY, FYNNEI. CDR3 in DNA: TGTGCCAGCAGTGGGTATTTGGGGGACAGGGTAACCTACGAGCAGTACTTC. It translates to CASSGYLGDRVTYEQYF. The full variable domain, in which reference TRBV2 and TRBJ2-7 provide the parts outside the CDR3, is EPEVTQTPSHQVTQMGQEVILRCVPISNHLYFYWYRQILGQKVEFLVSFYNNEISEKSEIFDDQFSVERPDGSNFTLKIRSTKLEDSAMYFCASSGYLGDRVTYEQYFGPGTRLTVT.

The chain links TRBV6-2 or TRBV6-3 to TRBJ2-7, with a tentative D call TRBD1 (6 bases). V shed 4 bases and J shed 0 bases, with 10 bases lying between them. The CDR3 sequence is 14 residues long. Germline assignment: CDR1 MNHEY and CDR2 SVGEGT. CDR3 in amino acids: CASSSVRGSYEQYF. The CDR3 region has the DNA TGTGCCAGCAGTTCGGTCAGGGGCTCCTACGAGCAGTACTTC.

The chain recombines TRBV27 with TRBJ2-2; 10 positions agree with TRBD1. V was pared by 3 bases and J by 4 bases, with 2 bases of the junction left unmatched. The CDR3 sequence is 15 residues long. Germline V lookup: CDR1 MNHEY, CDR2 SMNVEV (reference sequence). CDR3 sequence reads: CASSFRTGGTGELFF. DNA for the CDR3: TGTGCCAGCAGTTTCAGGACAGGGGGCACCGGGGAGCTGTTTTTT.

This clone was observed a few times. V and J are TRBV5-1 and TRBJ2-5; 7 bases are a match to TRBD1. This CDR3 region has 15 residues. The junction had 4 bases not matched to a gene; V was cut back by 1 base and J by 1 base. Germline V gene lookup returns CDR1 SGHRS and CDR2 YFSETQ. The CDR3 DNA is TGCGCCAGCAGCTTGACAGGGACAGTCCAAGAGACCCAGTACTTC. Protein product: CASSLTGTVQETQYF.

V usage is TRBV6-2 or TRBV6-3 and J usage is TRBJ2-3, with 7 bases matching TRBD1. The germline V gene has CDR1 MNHEY and CDR2 SVGEGT. V dropped 4 bases and J dropped 2; count of bases not matched to a gene: 6. The CDR3 contains 15 residues. The CDR3 sequence: CASSWRQGYTDTQYF. CDR3 coding DNA: TGTGCCAGCAGTTGGCGACAGGGATACACAGATACGCAGTATTTT.

The chain carries TRBV19 and TRBJ2-7; possible D gene TRBD2, 5 bases. Looked up from germline, CDR1 is LNHDA and CDR2 is SQIVND (reference sequence). The CDR3 is 16 residues long. The V and J ends lost 6 bases and 0 bases respectively, with 18 bases between them. The CDR3 coding sequence is TGTGCCAGTAGCGTGAGGGTCTTGGGGAGCTCCTACGAGCAGTACTTC. Its protein product is CASSVRVLGSSYEQYF.

This clone was seen more than once but under ten times. The chain couples TRBV6-5 to TRBJ2-1, with 11 bases aligning to TRBD2. V lost 10 bases and J lost 5; bases outside the gene matches: 7. Germline loops: CDR1 MNHEY, CDR2 SVGAGI. CDR3 length: 14 amino acids. Written as DNA, the CDR3 is TGTGCCACCCTTAGCGGGGGGGCCGACAATGAGCAGTTCTTC. Residues: CATLSGGADNEQFF.